This T cell receptor (beta chain) was identified during a study of sequential checkpoint blockade in melanoma. Treatment described: randomized to nivolumab then ipilimumab (arm A) or the reverse (arm B). No patient had prior DNA-damaging chemotherapy. PBMC sorting kept live CD3+CD8+ cells without CD19 or CD56. The repertoire was sequenced with immunoSEQ multiplex PCR; TCRdb's copy has only in-frame clones and lacks some. Among some 7,200 clones listed, approximately 80% were seen once. The specimen was CD8+ T cells sorted from blood (inferred from file names), collected from a patient given nivolumab and ipilimumab in sequence. The clonotype comes from a human donor with melanoma.

The CDR3 DNA follows: TGCAGCGTAGGCTTCCAAGTTAGGGGCGAGCAGTACTTC. Translating gives CSVGFQVRGEQYF. The chain has TRBV29-1 and TRBJ2-5; D might be TRBD1 (5 bases). TRBJ2-7 explains the end of the DNA better; the J call may be wrong. CDR1 and CDR2 (germline): SQVTM, ANQGSEA. The CDR3 sequence is 13 residues long.